Shown below are 15 T cell receptor beta chains from a single sample sequenced in a study of T cell clonotyping in hematopoietic cell transplantation. Libraries were prepared by immunoSEQ multiplex PCR; TCRdb keeps only in-frame clonotypes and omits some of them. The table lists about 4,900 clones, under 85% of them singletons. The sequenced sample was peripheral blood mononuclear cells, obtained 180 days after allogeneic stem cell transplant. These receptors were taken from a male patient between 55 and 70 years old who had an allogeneic stem cell transplant from an unrelated donor, so T cells may come from the graft donor. Some clones in this sample may be carry-over from other donors' samples.

This chain links TRBV11-3 with TRBJ2-1; either TRBD1 or TRBD2 may fit D (5 bases each). The CDR3 loop spans 14 amino acids. V gave up 2 bases and J gave up 6 bases, with 11 bases separating them. The germline V gene encodes CDR1 SGHNT and CDR2 YENEEA. CDR3 DNA: TGTGCCAGCAGCTTACGTGGGGGTTTCAATGAGCAGTTCTTC. Its translation is CASSLRGGFNEQFF.

This clone came up once. The V and J genes are TRBV6-1 and TRBJ1-5; D is perhaps TRBD1 (6 bases). Deletions cut 6 bases from V and 5 bases from J, with 11 bases between. Per the germline V gene, CDR1 is MNHNS and CDR2 is SASEGT. There are 13 residues in the CDR3. The CDR3 DNA is TGTGCCAGCAGCCGGGACAACTATCAGCCCCAGCATTTT. Translation: CASSRDNYQPQHF.

CDR3 DNA: TGTGCCAGCAGCCCTCAACCTAGTAGCTCCCATGAGCAGTTCTTC. Its protein is CASSPQPSSSHEQFF. This rearrangement joins TRBV7-3 to TRBJ2-1; D is undetermined. From germline, CDR1 is SGHTA and CDR2 FQGTGA. The CDR3 consists of 15 residues. Trimming removed 5 bases at V and 8 bases at J, with 19 bases between. The full variable domain, its missing parts supplied by reference TRBV7-3 and TRBJ2-1, is GAGVSQTPSNKVTEKGKYVELRCDPISGHTALYWYRQSLGQGPEFLIYFQGTGAADDSGLPNDRFFAVRPEGSVSTLKIQRTERGDSAVYLCASSPQPSSSHEQFFGPGTRLTVL.

The rearrangement joins TRBV5-1 to TRBJ2-1, with a tentative D call TRBD1 (6 bases). Germline CDR1 reads SGHRS; CDR2 reads YFSETQ. V was cut by 4 bases and J by 3 bases, with 11 bases left in between. There are 14 residues in the CDR3. The CDR3 sequence: CASSPGHYYNEQFF. CDR3 DNA: TGCGCCAGCAGCCCGGGACACTACTACAATGAGCAGTTCTTC.

The chain carries TRBV9 and TRBJ2-7; 8 bases match TRBD1. The CDR3 totals 15 residues. The V and J ends lost 4 bases and 6 bases, in that order; junction bases with no gene match: 12. Germline V gene sequence: CDR1 SGDLS, CDR2 YYNGEE. CDR3 DNA sequence: TGTGCCAGCAGCCCGAGGCCAGGGGGCCGGGGCGAGCAGTACTTC. Its translation is CASSPRPGGRGEQYF. Complete variable domain (other parts from reference TRBV9 and TRBJ2-7): DSGVTQTPKHLITATGQRVTLRCSPRSGDLSVYWYQQSLDQGLQFLIQYYNGEERAKGNILERFSAQQFPDLHSELNLSSLELGDSALYFCASSPRPGGRGEQYFGPGTRLTVT.

V gene TRBV9 combines with J gene TRBJ1-6; D may be TRBD1 (5 bases). V dropped 4 bases and J dropped 0 bases, with 11 bases sitting between them. Germline CDR1 and CDR2: SGDLS and YYNGEE. The CDR3 loop spans 16 amino acids. The CDR3 loop is CASSQGGSSYNSPLHF. The CDR3 region has the DNA TGTGCCAGCAGCCAGGGTGGGAGCTCCTATAATTCACCCCTCCACTTT.

This clone was seen a single time. V gene TRBV6-1 combines with J gene TRBJ2-7, with 8 bases that match TRBD1. Germline loops: CDR1 MNHNS, CDR2 SASEGT. This CDR3 has 15 amino acids. The V and J ends lost 8 bases and 1 base, in that order; junction bases with no gene match: 10. The CDR3 DNA is TGTGCCAGCTTGTTCTTCGGACAGGGTTCCTACGAGCAGTACTTC. This sequence encodes CASLFFGQGSYEQYF.

The count of this clone is one. The gene calls are TRBV19 and TRBJ2-5; 8 bases fit TRBD1. Germline V gene sequence: CDR1 LNHDA, CDR2 SQIVND (reference sequence). The CDR3 covers 14 residues. V shed 1 base, J shed 4 bases, and the junction held 2 bases outside the gene matches. As DNA, the CDR3 is TGTGCCAGTAGTATAGGGACAGGGAGAGAGACCCAGTACTTC. As protein: CASSIGTGRETQYF.

The chain couples TRBV14 to TRBJ2-7; no firm D call. CDR1 SGHDN and CDR2 FVKESK come from the germline V gene. This CDR3 comprises 11 residues. Trimming removed 4 bases at V and 2 bases at J, with 3 bases between. CDR3 sequence (DNA): TGTGCCAGCAGCCGAACCTACGAGCAGTACTTC. This gives the protein CASSRTYEQYF.

The chain links TRBV5-8 to TRBJ2-7, with TRBD1 identical over 10 bases. There are 15 residues in the CDR3. The germline CDR1 and CDR2 sequences are SGHTS and YDEGEE. V was clipped by 0 bases and J by 2 bases; unmatched bases: 2. The CDR3 DNA follows: TGTGCCAGCAGCTTGGCCGGGACAGGGGCCTACGAGCAGTACTTC. Amino acids: CASSLAGTGAYEQYF.

V gene TRBV29-1 combines with J gene TRBJ2-5; 7 bases are a match to TRBD1. Germline V lookup: CDR1 SQVTM, CDR2 ANQGSEA. The CDR3 consists of 11 residues. V trimming: 5 bases; J trimming: 4 bases; junction bases outside the gene matches: 1. CDR3 residues: CSVRQGETQYF. CDR3 in DNA: TGCAGCGTTAGACAGGGAGAGACCCAGTACTTC.

V is TRBV5-1 and J is TRBJ1-4; possible D gene TRBD1, 5 bases. Looked up from germline, CDR1 is SGHRS and CDR2 is YFSETQ. V lost 3 bases, J lost 0 bases, and 15 bases lay in between. This CDR3 has 17 amino acids. The DNA for the CDR3 is TGCGCCAGCAGCTGGGGCCGAGAGGTGTCAACTAATGAAAAACTGTTTTTT. This encodes CASSWGREVSTNEKLFF.

This chain uses TRBV30 with TRBJ2-3, with a weak D call TRBD2 (6 bases). V lost 2 bases and J lost 0, with 21 bases in between. Germline CDR1 and CDR2: GTSNPN and SVGIG (reference sequence). The CDR3 consists of 18 residues. The CDR3 DNA reads TGTGCCTGGAGTCCCCTCTCATATGGTAGCGGCAGCACAGATACGCAGTATTTT. It codes for CAWSPLSYGSGSTDTQYF.

The V and J genes are TRBV6-1 and TRBJ1-2; D not certain. This CDR3 spans 17 amino acids. Germline V gene sequence: CDR1 MNHNS, CDR2 SASEGT. V lost 1 base and J 5 bases, leaving 20 bases between the germline ends. As DNA, the CDR3 is TGTGCCAGCAGTGAAGGGAAAGAGGGTCGGTGGCAATATGGCTACACCTTC. This encodes CASSEGKEGRWQYGYTF.

The V and J genes are TRBV7-3 and TRBJ2-2; D unclear. Germline V gene data show CDR1 as SGHTA and CDR2 as FQGTGA. The CDR3 runs 14 residues. V lost 3 bases and J lost 1, with 6 bases in between. The CDR3 DNA reads TGTGCCAGCAGCTTGCTGGGGAACACCGGGGAGCTGTTTTTT. This translates into CASSLLGNTGELFF.